This is a list of T cell receptor beta chains from one sample in a study of blood T cell repertoires in COVID-19. Generated by immunoSEQ multiplex PCR, the TCRdb table keeps only in-frame clones and is missing some. The sample carries about 290,000 clones, approximately 86% recorded once. Material for sequencing was peripheral blood. Receptors originate from a woman aged 50 to 65 with active or convalescent COVID-19. Both conserved end residues are part of each CDR3. Size tells how often a clone was seen (once, few, many) or the class of an expanded clone, and some rows leave it out.

TRBJ2-7 | NA | TRBV7-2 | CASSLAVGSPYEQYF
TRBJ1-4 | once | TRBV28 | CASTPTGGVDEKLFF
TRBJ2-1 | NA | TRBV5-1 | CASSLVRARSYNEQFF
TRBJ1-2 | NA | TRBV2 | CASSGFDRVKDYGYTF
TRBJ2-7 | few | TRBV10-3 | CAISESMDRGHEQYF
TRBJ2-5 | NA | TRBV11-1 | CASSLALAVTETQYF
TRBJ2-3 | once | TRBV7-6 | CASSPLPLSADTQYF
TRBJ1-1 | NA | TRBV19 | CASSIGGQGTAFF
TRBJ2-1 | NA | TRBV3-1/TRBV3-2 | CASSHEAGRDEQFF
TRBJ2-1 | NA | TRBV24-1 | CATSDRRTSGAYNEQFF
TRBJ2-2 | NA | TRBV4-2 | CASSQVRGQGPRNTGELFF